Presented here are 20 T cell receptor beta chains from one specimen sequenced in a study of circulating and synovial CD4+ cells in juvenile arthritis. The repertoire was sequenced with immunoSEQ multiplex PCR; TCRdb's copy has only in-frame clones and lacks some. The sample has around 17,000 clones; around nine tenths are singletons. The sequenced sample was CD4+ T cells from blood. These receptors all stem from a human donor with juvenile idiopathic arthritis.

The chain carries TRBV21-1 and TRBJ2-5; whether TRBD1, the table's D call, matches the DNA was not checked. TRBV21-1 is designated a pseudogene. CDR3 size: 15 residues. The CDR3 region has the DNA TGTGCCAGCAGCAACTACTGGGCAGAGCAAGAGACCCAGTACTTC. Amino acids: CASSNYWAEQETQYF.

The CDR3 coding sequence is TGTGCCAGTAGTAGGGGACAGGGACCAAGGACCCCCAGGGAGACCCAGTACTTC. Protein sequence: CASSRGQGPRTPRETQYF. The chain links TRBV19 to TRBJ2-5; TRBD1 matches 9 bases. CDR1 LNHDA and CDR2 SQIVND come from the germline V gene (reference sequence). The length of the CDR3 is 18 residues. The V segment lost 4 bases and the J segment 5 bases; nucleotides outside the gene matches: 17.

V gene TRBV11-2 combines with J gene TRBJ2-1; 8 nucleotides agree with TRBD1. J gave up 6 bases and V 3 bases, and 7 bases lay outside the gene matches. CDR1 is SGHAT, CDR2 FQNNGV, per germline. The CDR3 consists of 15 residues. This CDR3 reads CASSLTGVFSNEQFF. CDR3 nucleotide sequence: TGTGCCAGCAGCTTGACAGGGGTTTTTTCCAATGAGCAGTTCTTC.

This sequence joins TRBV7-9 and TRBJ2-1; D ambiguous. Germline V lookup: CDR1 SEHNR, CDR2 FQNEAQ (reference sequence). The CDR3 contains 11 residues. V was trimmed by 4 bases and J by 15 bases, leaving 13 bases between them. This chain's CDR3 is CASSSRVMPFF. The CDR3 DNA reads as TGTGCCAGCAGCTCTCGGGTCATGCCGTTCTTC. The whole variable domain, remainder taken from reference TRBV7-9 and TRBJ2-1, is DTGVSQNPRHKITKRGQNVTFRCDPISEHNRLYWYRQTLGQGPEFLTYFQNEAQLEKSRLLSDRFSAERPKGSFSTLEIQRTEQGDSAMYLCASSSRVMPFFGPGTRLTVL.

This chain connects TRBV6-5 to TRBJ1-2, with D perhaps TRBD1 (6 bases). CDR3 length: 12 amino acids. Deletions cut 7 bases from V and 8 bases from J, with 14 bases between. Germline V CDR1 and CDR2: MNHEY, SVGAGI. In DNA, the CDR3 is TGTGCCAGCACTACAGGGAGGGTAGGCTACACCTTC. It translates to CASTTGRVGYTF.

This rearrangement joins TRBV5-1 to TRBJ2-6, with D possibly matching TRBD2 (5 bases). The V end was cut by 0 bases, the J end by 2 bases, with 9 bases between. This CDR3 has 16 residues. Germline values: CDR1 SGHRS, CDR2 YFSETQ. The CDR3 region has the DNA TGCGCCAGCAGCTTGGCCCGGGAAGCTGGGGCCAACGTCCTGACTTTC. It translates to CASSLAREAGANVLTF.

CDR3 protein: CASLLPGGNTGELFF. Here the CDR3 DNA reads TGTGCCAGCCTCCTCCCCGGGGGGAACACCGGGGAGCTGTTTTTT. This rearrangement joins TRBV7-9 to TRBJ2-2; possible D gene TRBD2, 6 bases. Looked up from germline, CDR1 is SEHNR and CDR2 is FQNEAQ (reference sequence). V dropped 8 bases and J dropped 1 base, with 14 bases sitting between them. CDR3 size: 15 residues.

This chain joins TRBV4-3 and TRBJ2-1; weak D call: TRBD2 (6 bases). This CDR3 region has 14 residues. Germline CDR1 LGHNA, CDR2 YSLEER. Trimming cost V 0 bases and J 5 bases, with 8 bases left between them. The CDR3 loop reads CASSQDWGDNEQFF. In DNA form, the CDR3 reads TGCGCCAGCAGCCAAGATTGGGGGGACAATGAGCAGTTCTTC.

This chain joins TRBV18 and TRBJ1-1; 9 bases are shared with TRBD1. The ends lost 6 bases at V and 4 bases at J; junction bases unmatched: 15. Per the germline V gene, CDR1 is KGHSH and CDR2 is LQKENI. The CDR3 is 17 residues long. The CDR3 nucleotides are TGTGCCAGCTCTCGATTGTACAGGGGGCTACCGGGCACTGAAGCTTTCTTT. Protein sequence: CASSRLYRGLPGTEAFF.

This clone was counted a single time. The junction differs from germline at one of its ends, possibly a read error. The chain is built from TRBV7-7 and TRBJ2-2, with D maybe TRBD1 (6 bases). This CDR3 is 14 amino acids long. Germline assignment: CDR1 SSHAT and CDR2 FNYEAQ (reference sequence). CDR3 nucleotide sequence: TGTGCTAGCAGCCCAGACAGGATCACCGGGGAGCTGTTTTTT. Protein product: CASSPDRITGELFF.

This rearrangement joins TRBV4-3 to TRBJ2-4; tentative D call: TRBD1 (6 bases). The CDR3 is 14 amino acids. Trimming removed 0 bases from V and 6 bases from J, with 9 bases in between. Germline loops: CDR1 LGHNA, CDR2 YSLEER. As DNA, the CDR3 is TGCGCCAGCAGCCAAGAATTACAGGGAAACATTCAGTACTTC. Translating gives CASSQELQGNIQYF.

The chain combines TRBV7-8 with TRBJ1-5, with D possibly matching TRBD1 (5 bases). The CDR3 loop spans 16 amino acids. The V gene's germline CDR1 is SGHVS and CDR2 FQNEAQ. Trimming took 7 bases from V and 1 from J, leaving 17 bases between them. The CDR3 loop is CASTLYRWGSNQPQHF. CDR3 DNA sequence: TGTGCCAGCACCCTATACAGGTGGGGCAGCAATCAGCCCCAGCATTTT.

This sequence joins TRBV7-2 and TRBJ2-2; D is perhaps TRBD1 (5 bases). The CDR3 runs to 15 residues. The germline V and J ends were trimmed by 1 base and 4 bases, with 10 bases remaining between them. The V gene's germline CDR1 is SGHTA and CDR2 FQGNSA. The CDR3 loop reads CASSLGGRGTGELFF. Here the CDR3 DNA reads TGTGCCAGCAGCTTAGGGGGTAGGGGCACCGGGGAGCTGTTTTTT.

This rearrangement joins TRBV7-3 to TRBJ2-3; 8 bases are a match to TRBD2. Germline CDR1 reads SGHTA; CDR2 reads FQGTGA. There are 16 residues in the CDR3. V shed 1 base and J 3 bases; nucleotides not matched to a gene: 6. CDR3 DNA sequence: TGTGCCAGCAGCTTAATCGGGAGGGCCGGTACAGATACGCAGTATTTT. Amino acids: CASSLIGRAGTDTQYF.

CDR3 residues: CASSEGQGKDTQYF. The CDR3 DNA is TGTGCCAGCAGTGAAGGGCAGGGGAAAGATACGCAGTATTTT. This chain uses TRBV6-1 with TRBJ2-3; possibly TRBD1 for D (6 bases). The germline V and J ends were trimmed by 1 base and 5 bases, with 10 bases remaining between them. CDR1 and CDR2 (germline): MNHNS, SASEGT. This CDR3 is built from 14 residues.

The chain couples TRBV11-2 to TRBJ2-3; D gene ambiguous. In germline, CDR1 is SGHAT, CDR2 FQNNGV. The V and J ends lost 4 bases and 3 bases respectively, with 26 bases between them. This CDR3 contains 19 residues. The CDR3 spells CASSSPTTNERVWTDTQYF. The CDR3 region has the DNA TGTGCCAGCAGCTCACCCACTACCAACGAGAGAGTATGGACAGATACGCAGTATTTT.

The V and J genes are TRBV5-1 and TRBJ1-2; D perhaps matches TRBD1 (5 bases). Germline CDR1 and CDR2: SGHRS and YFSETQ. The CDR3 contains 15 residues. V lost 4 bases to trimming and J lost 3 bases, with 16 bases between them. The CDR3 DNA follows: TGCGCCAGCAGCCCCGGATCGACAGCTTACTATGGCTACACCTTC. Translating it yields CASSPGSTAYYGYTF.

This clone showed up just once. This chain joins TRBV19 and TRBJ1-5, with TRBD1 matching over 10 bases. The CDR3 contains 15 residues. In germline, CDR1 is LNHDA, CDR2 SQIVND (reference sequence). V trimming: 7 bases; J trimming: 1 base; junction bases outside the gene matches: 4. The CDR3 DNA reads TGTGCCAGTACCCGGACAGGGGGAAGCAATCAGCCCCAGCATTTT. As protein: CASTRTGGSNQPQHF.

The chain carries TRBV11-2 and TRBJ1-1, with D possibly being TRBD1 (5 bases). The CDR3 extends over 15 amino acids. Germline V gene data show CDR1 as SGHAT and CDR2 as FQNNGV. V lost 0 bases and J 10 bases, leaving 18 bases between the germline ends. The CDR3 is CASSLDLRLERGAFF. The CDR3, as DNA: TGTGCCAGCAGCTTAGACCTCAGGTTGGAAAGGGGAGCTTTCTTT. The full variable domain, with the rest looked up from reference TRBV11-2 and TRBJ1-1, is EAGVAQSPRYKIIEKRQSVAFWCNPISGHATLYWYQQILGQGPKLLIQFQNNGVVDDSQLPKDRFSAERLKGVDSTLKIQPAKLEDSAVYLCASSLDLRLERGAFFGQGTRLTVV.

The genes are TRBV7-2 and TRBJ1-1, with D unclear. There are 14 residues in the CDR3. Germline V gene lookup returns CDR1 SGHTA and CDR2 FQGNSA. Trimming cost V 1 base and J 7 bases, with 13 bases left between them. The CDR3 DNA reads TGTGCCAGCAGCTTAGTCGGAGTCGGAGGTGAAGCTTTCTTT. Its protein is CASSLVGVGGEAFF.